These 16 T cell receptor beta chains share one sample of origin, sequenced in a study of blood T cells in healthy people across ages. Through a sample-barcoded 5' primer and a J-beta primer mix, a second PCR was run for about 6 to 11 cycles. TCRdb re-called the 5' RACE reads through MiXCR, storing one row per CDR3 protein. The table shows fewer than 2 million distinct CDR3 sequences, with approximately 39% occurring only once. Specimen: blood. These receptors all come from a human donor in good health.

The genes are TRBV3-1 and TRBJ1-2, with 9 bases that match TRBD1. J lost 5 bases, V lost 1 base, and 5 bases had no gene match. The CDR3 spans 15 residues. CDR1 LGHDT and CDR2 YNNKEL come from the germline V gene (reference sequence). CDR3 nucleotides: TGTGCCAGCAGCCAAGGGGGGACAGGGAAATATGGCTACACCTTC. Encoded protein: CASSQGGTGKYGYTF.

The chain links TRBV28 to TRBJ1-1; a weak D match, TRBD1 (5 bases). Trimming took off 2 bases at V and 3 bases at J, with 16 bases between the two ends. The CDR3 covers 16 residues. The germline CDR1 and CDR2 sequences are MDHEN and SYDVKM. CDR3 DNA: TGTGCCAGCAGTTTAGGGGGGGAGGAGAAAGACACTGAAGCTTTCTTT. Protein: CASSLGGEEKDTEAFF.

The V gene is TRBV12-3 or TRBV12-4, the J gene TRBJ2-7; no firm D call. This CDR3 comprises 16 residues. Between the trimmed V and J ends, which lost 4 bases and 3 bases, there was a span of 19 bases. This CDR3 is CASSSRCGIGHYEQYF. Written as DNA, the CDR3 is TGTGCCAGCAGTTCTCGATGTGGGATCGGTCACTACGAGCAGTACTTC.

Points on this clonotype: One junction end does not reproduce the germline sequence, and a read error may be involved. The J gene is TRBJ2-1, the V gene TRBV7-7; the match to TRBD2 covers 11 bases. The CDR3 is made up of 14 amino acids. Looked up from germline, CDR1 is SSHAT and CDR2 is FNYEAQ (reference sequence). DNA of the CDR3: TGTGCTAGCGCAACTAGCGGGGGAAACAATGAGCTGTTCTTC. Amino acids: CASATSGGNNELFF.

This clonotype has a handful of counts. The chain joins TRBV20-1 to TRBJ2-1; TRBD1 matches at 11 bases. V gave up 5 bases and J gave up 4 bases; unmatched junction bases: 7. This CDR3 is built from 15 residues. The germline V gene encodes CDR1 DFQATT and CDR2 SNEGSKA (reference sequence). The CDR3 here is CSAGPDRGLYNEQFF. Written as DNA, the CDR3 is TGCAGTGCTGGTCCGGACAGGGGGCTTTACAATGAGCAGTTCTTC.

This clonotype came up many times. The chain employs TRBV4-3 and TRBJ2-7, with D maybe TRBD2 (5 bases). V dropped 1 base and J dropped 3 bases, with 10 bases sitting between them. The CDR3 has 14 residues. The germline V gene has CDR1 LGHNA and CDR2 YSLEER. CDR3 amino acids: CASSQVVEGYEQYF. In DNA, the CDR3 is TGCGCCAGCAGCCAAGTGGTAGAGGGCTACGAGCAGTACTTC.

This chain uses TRBV19 with TRBJ2-7; TRBD2 agrees at 7 bases. Germline V gene sequence: CDR1 LNHDA, CDR2 SQIVND (reference sequence). Trimming cost V 2 bases and J 1 base; bases outside gene matches: 5. The CDR3 has 15 residues. In nucleotides, the CDR3 is TGTGCCAGTAGTATACCCCCTAGCGGATCCTACGAGCAGTACTTC. It codes for CASSIPPSGSYEQYF.

This clonotype was found a few times. The chain is built from TRBV5-5 and TRBJ1-1, with 7 bases fitting TRBD1. The CDR3 contains 14 residues. Germline V CDR1 and CDR2: SGHKS, YYEKEE (reference sequence). V trimming: 5 bases; J trimming: 1 base; junction bases outside the gene matches: 5. CDR3 amino acids: CASSSQGRNTEAFF. Written as DNA, the CDR3 is TGTGCCAGCAGTTCACAGGGGAGGAACACTGAAGCTTTCTTT. Together with reference TRBV5-5 and TRBJ1-1, the CDR3 gives the full variable domain: DAGVTQSPTHLIKTRGQQVTLRCSPISGHKSVSWYQQVLGQGPQFIFQYYEKEERGRGNFPDRFSARQFPNYSSELNVNALLLGDSALYLCASSSQGRNTEAFFGQGTRLTVV.

This clonotype has a single count. The V and J genes are TRBV6-5 and TRBJ1-1; no definite D call. With 6 bases removed from V and 2 bases from J, the gap between germline ends came to 10 bases. The germline CDR1 and CDR2 sequences are MNHEY and SVGAGI. The CDR3 consists of 13 residues. The CDR3 DNA is TGTGCCAGCAGAGACGAGCCAAACACTGAAGCTTTCTTT. It is translated as CASRDEPNTEAFF.

As DNA, the CDR3 is TGTGCCAGCAGTTTTTCCAGGGATGATTTTGAGCAGTTCTTC. This codes for CASSFSRDDFEQFF. The chain employs TRBV12-3 or TRBV12-4 and TRBJ2-1; tentative D call: TRBD1 (5 bases). The V end lost 3 bases, the J end lost 9 bases, and 15 bases lay between the germline ends. This CDR3 is built from 14 residues.

In this sample, this clonotype turned up a few times. V usage is TRBV20-1 and J usage is TRBJ1-5; the D gene is possibly TRBD1 (5 bases). This CDR3 has 13 residues. The V gene lost 3 bases and the J gene lost 3 bases, with 9 bases spanning the gap. Per the germline V gene, CDR1 is DFQATT and CDR2 is SNEGSKA (reference sequence). As DNA, the CDR3 is TGCAGTGCTAGGAGGGGAAACAATCAGCCCCAGCATTTT. Translating it yields CSARRGNNQPQHF.

Remarks on this clonotype: The junction shows a germline mismatch at one end, possibly a read error. V usage is TRBV20-1 and J usage is TRBJ2-7; D remains unclear. This CDR3 contains 12 residues. From germline, CDR1 is DFQATT and CDR2 SNEGSKA (reference sequence). The CDR3 coding sequence is TGCAGTGCCCCCACGATGTCCTCCGAGCAGTACTTC. This translates into CSAPTMSSEQYF.

The chain recombines TRBV6-6 with TRBJ1-3; unclear D gene. Germline assignment: CDR1 MNHNY and CDR2 SVGAGI (reference sequence). Trimming left V 0 bases short and J 0 bases short, with 6 bases between. The CDR3 contains 15 residues. In DNA, the CDR3 is TGTGCCAGCAGTTACTCGAGCAACTCTGGAAACACCATATATTTT. Encoded protein: CASSYSSNSGNTIYF.

V usage is TRBV4-2 and J usage is TRBJ2-1; possibly TRBD1 for D (7 bases). The V gene lost 1 base and the J gene lost 6 bases, with 13 bases spanning the gap. The germline V gene has CDR1 LGHNA and CDR2 YNFKEQ. The CDR3 loop spans 15 amino acids. The CDR3 region is CASSQAGGFANEQFF. The CDR3 DNA is TGTGCCAGCAGCCAAGCAGGGGGGTTTGCCAATGAGCAGTTCTTC.

The chain employs TRBV7-9 and TRBJ2-1; weak D call: TRBD2 (7 bases). The V end lost 4 bases, the J end lost 0 bases, and 13 bases lay between the germline ends. CDR3 size: 16 residues. Germline V gene data show CDR1 as SEHNR and CDR2 as FQNEAQ (reference sequence). The CDR3 spells CASSYKGGASYNEQFF. CDR3 in DNA: TGTGCCAGCAGCTACAAAGGGGGGGCCTCCTACAATGAGCAGTTCTTC.

The chain recombines TRBV4-3 with TRBJ1-1; D is unresolved. This CDR3 is built from 18 residues. V was shortened by 0 bases and J by 2 bases, with 19 bases between the two germline ends. Germline lookup yields CDR1 LGHNA and CDR2 YSLEER. The CDR3 sequence is CASSQDREGPLINTEAFF. Written as DNA, the CDR3 is TGCGCCAGCAGCCAAGATCGGGAGGGCCCGTTAATAAACACTGAAGCTTTCTTT.